These 16 T cell receptor beta chains were all obtained from the same sample, sequenced in a study of blood T cell repertoires in COVID-19. Sequenced by immunoSEQ multiplex PCR; TCRdb stores in-frame clones only, minus some. The sample consists of 200,000 to 250,000 clones, about 87% of them appearing once. The material sequenced was peripheral blood. The receptor set was obtained from a man in his thirties or forties with COVID-19, enrolled during active disease.

The chain combines TRBV2 with TRBJ1-1; possible D gene TRBD1, 5 bases. Trimming pared 6 bases from V and 2 bases from J, leaving 10 bases between. Germline V lookup: CDR1 SNHLY, CDR2 FYNNEI. CDR3 length: 13 amino acids. CDR3 bases: TGTGCCAGCAGGGACCAGGGAAACACTGAAGCTTTCTTT. Protein sequence: CASRDQGNTEAFF.

The chain is built from TRBV7-2 and TRBJ1-5; no clear D. Trimming took 3 bases from V and 2 from J, leaving 5 bases between them. CDR1 is SGHTA, CDR2 FQGNSA, per germline. CDR3 length: 13 residues. CDR3 sequence (DNA): TGTGCCAGCAGCTTTGAGGGCAATCAGCCCCAGCATTTT. Protein product: CASSFEGNQPQHF.

V gene TRBV6-5 combines with J gene TRBJ1-4; 7 bases match TRBD1. The CDR3 is 16 residues long. V trimming: 0 bases; J trimming: 6 bases; junction bases outside the gene matches: 7. Germline CDR1 reads MNHEY; CDR2 reads SVGAGI. The CDR3 protein is CASSYSFDREDEKLFF. The CDR3 nucleotides read TGTGCCAGCAGTTACTCGTTCGACAGGGAGGATGAAAAACTGTTTTTT.

The chain employs TRBV27 and TRBJ1-2; D uncertain. Germline CDR1 MNHEY, CDR2 SMNVEV (reference sequence). Trimming stripped 1 base from V and 1 base from J, with 10 bases between. The CDR3 contains 15 residues. CDR3 DNA: TGTGCCAGCAGTTTATGGTCCGGGGTTAACTATGGCTACACCTTC. Its translation is CASSLWSGVNYGYTF.

The count of this clone is one. This chain uses TRBV4-3 with TRBJ1-1; 8 bases map to TRBD1. This CDR3 contains 16 residues. Germline-derived CDR1 and CDR2 are LGHNA and YSLEER. Trimming took 4 bases from V and 4 from J; bases not matched to a gene: 11. The CDR3 DNA is TGCGCCAGCAGCCGAGAGCCTGGACAGGGAGGCACTGAAGCTTTCTTT. It translates to CASSREPGQGGTEAFF.

The sample holds one count of this clone. This sequence joins TRBV25-1 and TRBJ1-4; TRBD1 aligns across 8 bases. This CDR3 has 16 residues. J was trimmed by 0 bases and V by 3 bases; bases with no gene match: 3. The V gene's germline CDR1 is MGHDK and CDR2 SYGVNS. The CDR3 DNA sequence: TGTGCCAGCAGTGACCAACAGGGGGCAACTAATGAAAAACTGTTTTTT. Translation gives CASSDQQGATNEKLFF.

This chain joins TRBV10-1 and TRBJ1-2; unclear D gene. V dropped 9 bases and J dropped 7 bases, with 21 bases sitting between them. Germline V gene sequence: CDR1 WNHNN, CDR2 SYGVQD (reference sequence). This CDR3 is built from 14 residues. The CDR3 nucleotides are TGCGCCAGAACAATCGACCACGGGAGGGCTGGCTACACCTTC. Translated, it gives CARTIDHGRAGYTF.

The J gene is TRBJ2-2, the V gene TRBV7-9; TRBD2 matches at 15 bases. J was trimmed by 6 bases and V by 5 bases; bases with no gene match: 10. This CDR3 has 18 residues. Germline CDR1 reads SEHNR; CDR2 reads FQNEAQ (reference sequence). CDR3 coding DNA: TGTGCCAGCAGCACTCGGACTAGCGGGGGGGCCCGGTCCGGGGAGCTGTTTTTT. This codes for CASSTRTSGGARSGELFF.

CDR3 in amino acids: CASSGTAQETQYF. CDR3 coding DNA: TGTGCCAGCAGTGGGACAGCACAAGAGACCCAGTACTTC. V gene TRBV11-2 combines with J gene TRBJ2-5, with 7 bases fitting TRBD1. Germline CDR1 SGHAT, CDR2 FQNNGV. V lost 6 bases to trimming and J lost 2 bases; unmatched junction nucleotides: 3. The CDR3 is 13 residues long.

The chain combines TRBV6-5 with TRBJ1-5; TRBD1 matches at 7 bases. After removal of 0 bases from V and 1 base from J, the junction contained 3 bases not matched to a gene. Germline V gene data show CDR1 as MNHEY and CDR2 as SVGAGI. CDR3 length: 16 residues. The CDR3 sequence is CASSYSGTASNQPQHF. DNA of the CDR3: TGTGCCAGCAGTTACTCTGGGACAGCGAGCAATCAGCCCCAGCATTTT.

This chain links TRBV27 with TRBJ1-2, with D possibly TRBD1 on 5 matching bases. Germline loops: CDR1 MNHEY, CDR2 SMNVEV (reference sequence). The CDR3 totals 15 residues. V was pared by 5 bases and J by 8 bases, with 21 bases between. CDR3 bases: TGTGCCAGCAGTCCTTACGACAGATTGCCTGGCGGCTACACCTTC. This translates into CASSPYDRLPGGYTF.

J is TRBJ2-3 and V is TRBV29-1; 8 bases map to TRBD1. Germline CDR1 reads SQVTM; CDR2 reads ANQGSEA. The CDR3 runs to 14 residues. V lost 6 bases, J lost 2 bases, and 7 bases stayed unmatched. This CDR3 is CSVSQGATTDTQYF. CDR3 sequence (DNA): TGCAGCGTCTCTCAGGGGGCTACCACAGATACGCAGTATTTT.

This clone was detected a few times. The chain is built from TRBV2 and TRBJ1-2; D remains unclear. The CDR3 runs to 13 residues. Germline CDR1 reads SNHLY; CDR2 reads FYNNEI. The V end lost 3 bases, the J end lost 2 bases, and 7 bases lay between the germline ends. In nucleotides, the CDR3 is TGTGCCAGCAGTGATGGAGTGAACTATGGCTACACCTTC. It codes for CASSDGVNYGYTF.

This clone occurred a few times. The chain uses TRBV10-3 and TRBJ1-2; tentatively, D is TRBD1 (6 bases). Germline assignment: CDR1 ENHRY and CDR2 SYGVKD. Trimming cost V 7 bases and J 1 base, with 10 bases left between them. The CDR3 extends over 13 amino acids. CDR3 coding DNA: TGTGCCATCAACAGGGACAATAACTATGGCTACACCTTC. Translation: CAINRDNNYGYTF.

The chain combines TRBV27 with TRBJ2-7; 7 bases line up with TRBD1. Germline assignment: CDR1 MNHEY and CDR2 SMNVEV (reference sequence). This CDR3 region has 15 residues. V gave up 5 bases and J gave up 2 bases; unmatched junction bases: 9. The CDR3 bases are TGTGCCAGCAGTGCCCGGGACAGCTATACCTACGAGCAGTACTTC. It yields the protein CASSARDSYTYEQYF.

The chain is built from TRBV27 and TRBJ1-5; tentatively, D is TRBD1 (5 bases). Germline CDR1 MNHEY, CDR2 SMNVEV (reference sequence). Trimming left V 5 bases short and J 0 bases short, with 11 bases between. The CDR3 loop spans 15 amino acids. CDR3 in DNA: TGTGCCAGCAGTGACCAGGGTAATAGCAATCAGCCCCAGCATTTT. Translation gives CASSDQGNSNQPQHF.